This T cell receptor beta chain was profiled in a study of technical replicates of blood from several donors. Sequencing used immunoSEQ multiplex PCR; TCRdb keeps in-frame clones, though not all of them. The data hold about 66,000 clones, with approximately 89% observed a single time. The CDR3 has 17 residues. Germline values: CDR1 SGHRS, CDR2 YFSETQ. Trimming cost V 0 bases and J 3 bases; bases outside gene matches: 6. V and J are TRBV5-1 and TRBJ2-1; TRBD2 aligns across 10 bases. This clonotype originated in a human donor in good health. Some clones in this sample may be carry-over from other donors' samples. Sequenced sample: PBMCs. CDR3 sequence (DNA): TGCGCCAGCAGCTTGGGTAGACTAGCGGGTCACTACAATGAGCAGTTCTTC. Protein product: CASSLGRLAGHYNEQFF.